This T cell receptor (beta chain) is from a study of OX40 agonist ivuxolimab in advanced cancers. For the study in its entirety: Ivuxolimab was a fully human IgG2 agonistic monoclonal antibody targeting the costimulatory receptor OX40 (CD134). Intravenous ivuxolimab was administered to patients every 2 weeks at six dose levels: 0.01, 0.1, 0.3, 1.5, 3 and 10 mg/kg. Prior anti-PD-1, anti-PD-L1 or anti-CTLA-4 therapy was permitted, and approximately 39% of dose-escalation patients had received checkpoint inhibitors. Of the roughly 51 patients in dose escalation, 19 had hepatocellular carcinoma, some 15 had melanoma, 9 had renal cell carcinoma and 9 had head and neck cancer. In the dose-escalation cohort, 82.7% of patients were male, and the mean age was approximately 64 years, with a range of about 23 to 85. The paper covers the monotherapy dose-escalation part of the phase I ivuxolimab trial, which included N = 52 patients. The point of sequencing TCRbeta in the periphery was to test whether ivuxolimab changed TCR sequence diversity and drove clonal T-cell expansion. Partial responses were achieved by three dose-escalation patients, of whom one had hepatocellular carcinoma and two had cutaneous melanoma.

In regard to this clone: Its recognized antigen is unknown. Per-nucleotide qualities are absent, and no much larger clonotype sits a single base away.

Cut back by 0 bases and 8 bases, the V and J ends lie 17 bases apart. Reading from cysteine to phenylalanine, the CDR3 counts 15 amino acids. Just the 45-base CDR3 DNA is kept, in frame starting at base 1. The germline V gene yields SGDLS for CDR1 and YYNGEE for CDR2. Genomic DNA was isolated from the sorted cells so that the TCRbeta CDR3 region could be sequenced. The immunoSEQ Assay was used for sequencing of TCRbeta CDR3 regions. TCRdb's version of the immuneACCESS table is confined to in-frame rearrangements and falls short of the full clone set. An unresolved V gene accounts for under half of the shortfall where checked; the remainder is of unknown origin. Counted in this sample were 150,000 to 190,000 clones; 90% to 95% of them appeared once. The top ten constitute 0.31% of the sample. The trial excluded patients who had a history of autoimmune disease or were on systemic immunosuppression. Peripheral blood for TCR sequencing was drawn from every dose cohort at baseline, at cycle 4 day 1 and at cycle 7 day 1. Samples came from an open-label, multicenter, first-in-human phase I dose-escalation trial of ivuxolimab. Adults with locally advanced or metastatic melanoma, renal cell carcinoma, hepatocellular carcinoma or head and neck squamous cell carcinoma were enrolled in the trial. Before TCR sequencing, CD4+ T cells and CD8+ T cells from peripheral blood were sorted into separate populations.

The study at large found these results: In the 0.1-3.0 mg/kg groups, partial responders were among the patients with the lowest normalized peripheral clonal expansion, particularly in CD8+ T cells. At doses of 0.1 to 3.0 mg/kg, clonal expansion of both CD4+ and CD8+ blood T cells was observed from baseline to week 6. After ivuxolimab, CD8+ T cells had more expanded clones than CD4+ T cells on average. The antigen specificity of the clonally expanded peripheral T cells was not determined. Low levels of normalized T-cell clonal expansion were also seen in some nonresponding patients.

This sequence originates from an adult with an advanced solid tumor such as melanoma, head and neck, liver or kidney cancer. Rearrangement joined TRBV9 to TRBJ1-2; the D gene remains uncertain. The sequencing here drew on CD4+ or CD8+ T cells sorted from blood, taken in a trial of the OX40 agonist ivuxolimab. The CDR3 is CASSVAPTGSGGYTF. The sequenced DNA: TGTGCCAGCAGCGTAGCCCCGACGGGAAGCGGGGGCTACACCTTC.